This T cell receptor (beta chain) appears in the sequencing data of a study of graft-versus-host responses after intestinal transplantation. Sequencing used immunoSEQ multiplex PCR; TCRdb keeps in-frame clones, though not all of them. The sample includes about 93,000 clones, roughly 85% of them seen just once. About this clone itself: Its antigen is currently unknown.

The receptor comes from a human donor who received an intestinal transplant. The source was unstimulated CD4+ T cells sorted from spleen or lymph node cells, collected before intestinal transplant.

CDR3 sequence: CASSSGFYNEQFF. CDR3 sequence (DNA): TGTGCCAGCAGCTCGGGGTTTTACAATGAGCAGTTCTTC. This chain uses TRBV9 with TRBJ2-1; maybe TRBD2 (5 bases). V was shortened by 4 bases and J by 4 bases, with 9 bases between the two germline ends. This CDR3 comprises 13 residues. Germline CDR1 reads SGDLS; CDR2 reads YYNGEE.